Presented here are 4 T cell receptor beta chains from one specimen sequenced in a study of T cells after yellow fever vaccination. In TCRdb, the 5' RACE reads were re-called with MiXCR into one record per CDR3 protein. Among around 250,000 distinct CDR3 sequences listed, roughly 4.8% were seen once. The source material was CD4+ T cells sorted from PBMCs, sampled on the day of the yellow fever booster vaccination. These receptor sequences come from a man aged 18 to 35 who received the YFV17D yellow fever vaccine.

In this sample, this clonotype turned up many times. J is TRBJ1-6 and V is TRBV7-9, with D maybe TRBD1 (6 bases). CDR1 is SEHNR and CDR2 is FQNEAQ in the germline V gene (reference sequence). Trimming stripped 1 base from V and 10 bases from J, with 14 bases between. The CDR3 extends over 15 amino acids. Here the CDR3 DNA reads TGTGCCAGCAGCTTAGACAGGGCGGGCTCCTCACCCCTCCACTTT. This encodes CASSLDRAGSSPLHF.

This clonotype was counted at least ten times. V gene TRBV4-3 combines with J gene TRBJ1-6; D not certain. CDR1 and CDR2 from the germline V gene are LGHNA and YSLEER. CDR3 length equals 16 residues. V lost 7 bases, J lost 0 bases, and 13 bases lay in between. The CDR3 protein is CASTRALGSYNSPLHF. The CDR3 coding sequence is TGCGCCAGCACCCGGGCATTAGGCTCCTATAATTCACCCCTCCACTTT.

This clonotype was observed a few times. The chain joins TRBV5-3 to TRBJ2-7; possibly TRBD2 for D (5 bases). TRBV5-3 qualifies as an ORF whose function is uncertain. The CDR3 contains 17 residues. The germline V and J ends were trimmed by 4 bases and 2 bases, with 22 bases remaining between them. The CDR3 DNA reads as TGTGCCAGAAGCCTGGTGAGGGATGGGAAAGGAACCTACGAGCAGTACGTC. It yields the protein CARSLVRDGKGTYEQYV.

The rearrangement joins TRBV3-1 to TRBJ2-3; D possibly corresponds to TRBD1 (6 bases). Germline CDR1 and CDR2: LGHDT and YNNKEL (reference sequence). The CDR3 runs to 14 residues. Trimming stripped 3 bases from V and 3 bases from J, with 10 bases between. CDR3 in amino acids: CASSHWGRTDTQYF. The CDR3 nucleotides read TGTGCCAGCAGCCATTGGGGGCGGACAGATACGCAGTATTTT.